This T cell receptor (beta chain) came from a study of blood T cell repertoires in COVID-19. This clone has just a few counts. Followed longitudinally, the Seattle patients had been enrolled during active infection. CDR3 size: 13 residues. The V and J ends lost 6 bases and 2 bases, in that order; junction bases with no gene match: 3. Repertoires were generated with immunoSEQ multiplex PCR, while TCRdb's copy carries only in-frame clones and drops some. The data show roughly 330,000 clones, with about nine tenths seen just once and around 9.9% held by the top ten. The sequencing sample was made of peripheral blood. The clonotype comes from a man aged 25-40 years with COVID-19, enrolled during active disease. The genes are TRBV12-3 or TRBV12-4 and TRBJ2-7; TRBD2 matches 8 bases. The CDR3 DNA reads TGTGCCAGCAGCGGGAGGGGCCCCTACGAGCAGTACTTC. Amino acid sequence: CASSGRGPYEQYF.